This T cell receptor (beta chain) is drawn from a study of blood T cell repertoires in COVID-19. Looking at the study overall: Collection of acute and convalescent COVID-19 samples took place in the United States, Italy and Spain. T cells, B-cell-depleted T cells, or PBMCs provided the cDNA or gDNA that served as material.

In the original processing: Estimates of nucleated cell counts were drawn from the amplification of reference gene primers. Assay used: immunoSEQ multiplex PCR; TCRdb lists only in-frame clones, some missing. V and J calls and clone size are copied from that table; D and trimming were computed from the DNA. The sample carries around 120,000 clones, more than 75% recorded once. This clone was counted a single time. CDR3 length equals 15 residues. Trimming took 6 bases from V and 7 from J; bases not matched to a gene: 12. Germline V gene lookup returns CDR1 SNHLY and CDR2 FYNNEI. The clonotype originates from a woman aged 70-85 years with acute or convalescent COVID-19. Sequencing used peripheral blood. J is TRBJ1-5 and V is TRBV2, with 7 bases lining up with TRBD1. Written as DNA, the CDR3 is TGTGCCAGCAGCCGAGAAGGGGGCGCAGAGCAGCCCCAGCATTTT. This encodes CASSREGGAEQPQHF.